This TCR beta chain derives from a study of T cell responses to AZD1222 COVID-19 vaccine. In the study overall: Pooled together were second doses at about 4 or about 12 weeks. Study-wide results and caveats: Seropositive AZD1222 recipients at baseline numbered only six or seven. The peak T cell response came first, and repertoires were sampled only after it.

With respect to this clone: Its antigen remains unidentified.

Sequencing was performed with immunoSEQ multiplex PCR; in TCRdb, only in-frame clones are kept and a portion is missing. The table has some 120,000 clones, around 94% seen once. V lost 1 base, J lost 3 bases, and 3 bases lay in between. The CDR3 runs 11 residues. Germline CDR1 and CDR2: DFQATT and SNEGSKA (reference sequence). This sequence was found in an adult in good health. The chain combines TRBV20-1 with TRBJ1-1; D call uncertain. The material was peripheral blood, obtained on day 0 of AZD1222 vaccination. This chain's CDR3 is CSARGDTEAFF. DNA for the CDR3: TGCAGTGCTAGAGGGGACACTGAAGCTTTCTTT.